The text below deals with one T cell receptor beta chain. Its matching antigen is unknown. This specimen comes from a study of T cell repertoires and HLA-DP antigens. Looking at the study overall: Alloantigens: one with one groove difference and one with around 10 differences versus self.

The germline V and J ends were trimmed by 6 bases and 5 bases, with 11 bases remaining between them. Looked up from germline, CDR1 is MDHEN and CDR2 is SYDVKM. This CDR3 spans 12 amino acids. TCRdb's copy holds only in-frame clones and misses some; the assay was immunoSEQ multiplex PCR. The sample lists around 90,000 clones, about nine tenths occurring once. The chain links TRBV28 to TRBJ2-7; TRBD1 or TRBD2 may be the D gene (5 bases each). Sequencing was done on a sample of CD4+ T cells from PBMCs. The source of this sequence is a man aged 50-59 years in good health and CMV-seronegative. CDR3 coding DNA: TGTGCCAGCAGCCCGGGGCCCCACGAGCAGTACTTC. This codes for CASSPGPHEQYF.